Listed here are 9 T cell receptor beta chains from one sample, sequenced in a study of blood T cell repertoires in COVID-19. Libraries were prepared by immunoSEQ multiplex PCR; TCRdb keeps only in-frame clonotypes and omits some of them. The table lists approximately 280,000 clones, around 86% of them singletons, with over 2.5% in the top ten. Material: PBMCs or T cells enriched from blood (not recorded which). Receptors originate from a woman younger than 30 who had recovered from COVID-19.

The chain employs TRBV28 and TRBJ2-1, with TRBD1 as a possible D gene (5 bases). V was pared by 6 bases and J by 3 bases, with 9 bases between. CDR1 is MDHEN, CDR2 SYDVKM, per germline. The CDR3 covers 13 residues. CDR3 DNA sequence: TGTGCCAGCAGCCTAGACAGCTACAATGAGCAGTTCTTC. Its translation is CASSLDSYNEQFF.

The chain recombines TRBV28 with TRBJ2-3, with D possibly TRBD2 on 5 matching bases. Germline lookup yields CDR1 MDHEN and CDR2 SYDVKM. The CDR3 consists of 15 residues. Trimming pared 3 bases from V and 3 bases from J, leaving 13 bases between. CDR3 region: CASSFSSLVTDTQYF. Here the CDR3 DNA reads TGTGCCAGCAGTTTCTCGTCACTAGTGACAGATACGCAGTATTTT.

This clone has only one observation. The gene calls are TRBV19 and TRBJ2-3, with 14 positions matching TRBD2. There are 17 residues in the CDR3. Germline-derived CDR1 and CDR2 are LNHDA and SQIVND (reference sequence). Trimming took 6 bases from V and 2 from J; bases not matched to a gene: 7. This CDR3 reads CASRRLAGGGSTDTQYF. The CDR3 region has the DNA TGTGCCAGTAGGCGACTAGCGGGGGGGGGATCCACAGATACGCAGTATTTT.

This rearrangement joins TRBV10-3 to TRBJ2-1; 7 nucleotides align to TRBD2. The CDR3 has 16 amino acids. Trimming removed 7 bases from V and 6 bases from J; junction bases left unmatched: 15. Per germline, CDR1 ENHRY and CDR2 SYGVKD. The CDR3 protein is CAINEGRLAGSNEQFF. The DNA of the CDR3 is TGTGCCATCAACGAGGGTAGACTAGCAGGTAGCAATGAGCAGTTCTTC.

The chain links TRBV19 to TRBJ2-7; 7 nucleotides match TRBD1. J lost 0 bases, V lost 7 bases, and 9 bases had no gene match. This CDR3 is built from 15 residues. Germline CDR1 LNHDA, CDR2 SQIVND (reference sequence). CDR3: CASTRAGGNSYEQYF. CDR3 coding DNA: TGTGCCAGTACTAGGGCAGGGGGAAACTCCTACGAGCAGTACTTC.

This clone was observed a few times. The rearrangement joins TRBV6-5 to TRBJ2-6; D uncertain. V was trimmed by 1 base and J by 0 bases, leaving 4 bases between them. This CDR3 contains 15 residues. From germline, CDR1 is MNHEY and CDR2 SVGAGI. The CDR3 reads CASSYLYSGANVLTF. The CDR3 DNA follows: TGTGCCAGCAGTTACTTGTACTCTGGGGCCAACGTCCTGACTTTC.

V gene TRBV21-1 combines with J gene TRBJ1-1. TRBV21-1 is a pseudogene. This CDR3 is 13 amino acids long. CDR3 sequence reads: CASSKRLNTEAFF. The CDR3 DNA reads as TGTGCCAGCAGCAAGAGACTAAACACTGAAGCTTTCTTT.

The chain carries TRBV25-1 and TRBJ1-4; TRBD1 is a possible D gene (5 bases). CDR1 is MGHDK, CDR2 SYGVNS, per germline. The CDR3 covers 12 residues. Trimming took 4 bases from V and 14 from J, leaving 14 bases between them. The CDR3 spells CASSAAQETLFF. The DNA of the CDR3 is TGTGCCAGCAGTGCCGCACAGGAGACCCTGTTTTTT.

The chain combines TRBV7-9 with TRBJ1-1, with 8 nucleotides matching TRBD1. This CDR3 has 12 residues. Germline trimming cut 4 bases from V and 11 bases from J; bases unmatched to any gene: 6. Germline CDR1 and CDR2: SEHNR and FQNEAQ (reference sequence). The CDR3 DNA follows: TGTGCCAGCAGCTCCGGACAGGGCAGGGCTTTCTTT. Translating it yields CASSSGQGRAFF.